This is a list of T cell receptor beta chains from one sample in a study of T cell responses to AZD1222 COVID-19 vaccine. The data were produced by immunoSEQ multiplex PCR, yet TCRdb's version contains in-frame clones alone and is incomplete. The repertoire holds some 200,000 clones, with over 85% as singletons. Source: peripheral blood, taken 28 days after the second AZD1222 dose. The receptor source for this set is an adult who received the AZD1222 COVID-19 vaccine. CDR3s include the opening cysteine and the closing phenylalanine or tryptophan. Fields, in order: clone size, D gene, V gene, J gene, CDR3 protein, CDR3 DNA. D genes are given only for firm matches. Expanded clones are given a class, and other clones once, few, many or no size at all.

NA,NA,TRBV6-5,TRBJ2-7,CASSYYHEQYF,TGTGCCAGCAGTTACTACCACGAGCAGTACTTC
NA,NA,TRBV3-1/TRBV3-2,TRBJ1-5,CASSQTGLNQPQHF,TGTGCCAGCAGCCAAACCGGACTAAATCAGCCCCAGCATTTT
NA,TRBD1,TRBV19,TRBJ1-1,CASSGRQGRTEAFF,TGTGCCAGTAGTGGTCGACAGGGGAGGACTGAAGCTTTCTTT
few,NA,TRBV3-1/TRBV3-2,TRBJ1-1,CASSRKFSGTSEAFF,TGTGCCAGCAGCCGAAAGTTCTCCGGGACTTCTGAAGCTTTCTTT
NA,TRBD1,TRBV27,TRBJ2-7,CASSRGQVATYEQYF,TGTGCCAGCAGCAGGGGACAGGTGGCCACCTACGAGCAGTACTTC
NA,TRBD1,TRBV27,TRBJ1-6,CASSSPGQGDLKSSMNSPLHF,TGTGCCAGCAGTTCCCCGGGACAGGGGGACTTAAAAAGTTCTATGAATTCACCCCTCCACTTT
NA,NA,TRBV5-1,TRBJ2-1,CASSPEGVAYNEQFF,TGCGCCAGCAGCCCGGAGGGGGTGGCCTACAATGAGCAGTTCTTC
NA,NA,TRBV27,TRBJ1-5,CASSLNRNQPQHF,TGTGCCAGCAGCCTAAACAGAAATCAGCCCCAGCATTTT
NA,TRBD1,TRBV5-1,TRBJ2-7,CASSSIGTAVGEQYF,TGCGCCAGCAGCTCTATCGGGACAGCTGTAGGCGAGCAGTACTTC
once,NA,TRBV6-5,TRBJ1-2,CASSYLMSLNYGYTF,TGTGCCAGCAGTTACTTAATGTCGCTTAACTATGGCTACACCTTC
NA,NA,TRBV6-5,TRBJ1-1,CASSYPGAGTEAFF,TGTGCCAGCAGTTACCCAGGGGCCGGGACTGAAGCTTTCTTT
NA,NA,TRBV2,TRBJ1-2,CASTAGRDYGYTF,TGTGCCAGCACAGCAGGGAGGGACTATGGCTACACCTTC
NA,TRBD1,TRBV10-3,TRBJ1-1,CAISPGQGGGAFF,TGTGCCATCAGCCCGGGACAGGGTGGGGGAGCTTTCTTT
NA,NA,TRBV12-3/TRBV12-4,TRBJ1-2,CASSQGGYGYTF,TGTGCCAGCTCACAGGGCGGCTATGGCTACACCTTC
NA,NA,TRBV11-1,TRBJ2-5,CASSLATGGAETQYF,TGTGCCAGCAGCTTAGCCACCGGGGGCGCAGAGACCCAGTACTTC
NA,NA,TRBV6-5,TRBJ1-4,CATHGGVRGKLFF,TGTGCCACCCACGGGGGGGTCAGGGGAAAACTGTTTTTT
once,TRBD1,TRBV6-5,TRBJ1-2,CASSRTGPNYGYTF,TGTGCCAGCAGTCGGACAGGCCCTAACTATGGCTACACCTTC
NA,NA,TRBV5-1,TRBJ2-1,CASSLRSEQFF,TGCGCCAGCAGCTTGAGGAGTGAGCAGTTCTTC
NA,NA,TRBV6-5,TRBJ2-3,CASMVRGTDTQYF,TGTGCCAGCATGGTACGGGGCACAGATACGCAGTATTTT
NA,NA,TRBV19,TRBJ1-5,CASSYSNQPQHF,TGTGCCAGCTCTTATAGCAATCAGCCCCAGCATTTT
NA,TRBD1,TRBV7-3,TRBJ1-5,CASSPTGDRGPSQPQHF,TGTGCCAGCAGCCCCACAGGGGACAGGGGTCCTAGTCAGCCCCAGCATTTT
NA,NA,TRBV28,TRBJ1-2,CASSLSGIGGYTF,TGTGCCAGCAGTTTATCAGGCATAGGGGGCTACACCTTC
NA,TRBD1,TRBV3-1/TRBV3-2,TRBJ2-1,CASSLRDSEQFF,TGTGCCAGCAGCCTCCGGGACAGTGAGCAGTTCTTC
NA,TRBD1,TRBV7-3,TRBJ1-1,CASSPTRTGGEAFF,TGTGCCAGCAGCCCAACTAGGACAGGGGGGGAAGCTTTCTTT
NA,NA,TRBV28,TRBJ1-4,CASSLAGRGREKLFF,TGTGCCAGCAGTTTGGCAGGAAGGGGTAGAGAAAAACTGTTTTTT
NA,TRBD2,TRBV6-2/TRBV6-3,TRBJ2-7,CASSLGLAGGPIHEQYF,TGTGCCAGCAGCCTGGGACTAGCGGGGGGGCCGATCCACGAGCAGTACTTC
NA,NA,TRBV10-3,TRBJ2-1,CAISESIQATSYNEQFF,TGTGCCATCAGTGAGTCAATCCAGGCTACATCCTACAATGAGCAGTTCTTC
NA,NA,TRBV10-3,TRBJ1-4,CAISDSGAEKLFF,TGTGCCATCAGCGATTCCGGGGCCGAAAAACTGTTTTTT
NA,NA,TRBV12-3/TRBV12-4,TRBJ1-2,CASSLAGPYGYTF,TGTGCCAGCAGTTTGGCCGGCCCTTATGGCTACACCTTC